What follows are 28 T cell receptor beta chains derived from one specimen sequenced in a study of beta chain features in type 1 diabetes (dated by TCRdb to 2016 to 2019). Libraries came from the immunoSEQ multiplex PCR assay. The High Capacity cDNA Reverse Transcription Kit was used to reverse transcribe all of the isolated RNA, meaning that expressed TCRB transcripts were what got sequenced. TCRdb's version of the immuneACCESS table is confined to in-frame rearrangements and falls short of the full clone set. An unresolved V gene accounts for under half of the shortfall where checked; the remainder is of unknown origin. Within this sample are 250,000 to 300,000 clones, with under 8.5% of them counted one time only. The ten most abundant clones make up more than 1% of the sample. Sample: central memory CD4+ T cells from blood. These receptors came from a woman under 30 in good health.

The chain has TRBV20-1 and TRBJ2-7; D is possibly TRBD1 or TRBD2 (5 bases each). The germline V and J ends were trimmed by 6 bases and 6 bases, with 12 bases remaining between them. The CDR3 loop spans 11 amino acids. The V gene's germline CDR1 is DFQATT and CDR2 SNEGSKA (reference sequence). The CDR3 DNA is TGCAGTGCCCTGGGACCCGGCGAGCAGTACGTC. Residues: CSALGPGEQYV.

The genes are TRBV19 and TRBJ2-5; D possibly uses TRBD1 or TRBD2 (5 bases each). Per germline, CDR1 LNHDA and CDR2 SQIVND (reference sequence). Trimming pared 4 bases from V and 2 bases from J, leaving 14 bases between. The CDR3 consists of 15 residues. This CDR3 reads CASSRFGTTQETQYF. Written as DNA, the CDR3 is TGTGCCAGTAGTAGATTTGGGACCACTCAAGAGACCCAGTACTTC.

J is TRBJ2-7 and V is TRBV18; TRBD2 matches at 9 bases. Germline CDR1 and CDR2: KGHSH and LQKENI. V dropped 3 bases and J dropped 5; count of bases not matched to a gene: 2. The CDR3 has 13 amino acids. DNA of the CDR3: TGTGCCAGCTCACCCGGACTAGCGAACGAGCAGTACTTC. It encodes CASSPGLANEQYF.

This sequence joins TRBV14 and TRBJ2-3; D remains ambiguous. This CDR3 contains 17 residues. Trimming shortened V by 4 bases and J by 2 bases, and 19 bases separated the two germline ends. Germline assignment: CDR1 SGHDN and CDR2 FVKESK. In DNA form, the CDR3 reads TGTGCCAGCAGCCCCCGGACGGAGTCCTTATACACAGATACGCAGTATTTT. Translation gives CASSPRTESLYTDTQYF.

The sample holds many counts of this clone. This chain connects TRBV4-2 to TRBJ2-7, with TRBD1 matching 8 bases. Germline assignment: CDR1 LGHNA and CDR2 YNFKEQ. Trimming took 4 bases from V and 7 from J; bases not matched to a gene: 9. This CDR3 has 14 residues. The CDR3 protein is CASSPSDRAGEQYF. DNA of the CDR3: TGTGCCAGCAGCCCCTCGGACAGGGCGGGTGAGCAGTACTTC.

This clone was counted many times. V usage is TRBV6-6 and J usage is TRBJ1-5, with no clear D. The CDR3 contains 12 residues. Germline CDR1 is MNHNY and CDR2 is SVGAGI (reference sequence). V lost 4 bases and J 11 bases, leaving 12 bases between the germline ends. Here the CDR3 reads CASSSPSEAQHF. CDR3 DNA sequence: TGTGCCAGCAGTTCACCATCTGAGGCCCAGCATTTT.

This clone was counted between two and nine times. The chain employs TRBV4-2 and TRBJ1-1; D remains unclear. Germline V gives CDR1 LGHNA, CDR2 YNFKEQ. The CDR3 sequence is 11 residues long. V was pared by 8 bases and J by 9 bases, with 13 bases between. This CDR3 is CASGLMDQAFF. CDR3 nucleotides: TGTGCCAGCGGACTTATGGATCAAGCTTTCTTT.

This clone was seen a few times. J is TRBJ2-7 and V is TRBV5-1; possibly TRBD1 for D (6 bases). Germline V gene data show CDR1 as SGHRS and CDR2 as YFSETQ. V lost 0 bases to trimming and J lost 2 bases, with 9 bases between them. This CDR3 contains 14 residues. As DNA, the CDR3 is TGCGCCAGCAGCTTGGGCGAGGGGGCCTACGAGCAGTACGTC. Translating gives CASSLGEGAYEQYV.

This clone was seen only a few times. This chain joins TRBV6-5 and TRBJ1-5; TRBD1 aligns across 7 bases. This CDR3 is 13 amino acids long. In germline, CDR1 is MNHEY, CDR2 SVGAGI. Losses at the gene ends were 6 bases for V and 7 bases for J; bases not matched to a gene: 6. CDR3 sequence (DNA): TGTGCCAGCAGCCCCAGGGGGTTCCAGCCCCAGCATTTT. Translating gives CASSPRGFQPQHF.

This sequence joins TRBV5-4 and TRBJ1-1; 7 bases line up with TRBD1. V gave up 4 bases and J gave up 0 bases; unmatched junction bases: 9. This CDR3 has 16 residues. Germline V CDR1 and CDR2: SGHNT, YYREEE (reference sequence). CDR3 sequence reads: CASSRPSTGMNTEAFF. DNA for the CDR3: TGTGCCAGCAGCCGTCCGTCGACAGGGATGAACACTGAAGCTTTCTTT.

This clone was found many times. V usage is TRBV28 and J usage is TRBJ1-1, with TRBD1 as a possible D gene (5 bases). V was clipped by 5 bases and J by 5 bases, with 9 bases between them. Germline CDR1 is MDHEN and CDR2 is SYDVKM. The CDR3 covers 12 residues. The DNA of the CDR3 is TGTGCCAGCAGTACGGGGGGGACTGAAGCTTTCTTT. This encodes CASSTGGTEAFF.

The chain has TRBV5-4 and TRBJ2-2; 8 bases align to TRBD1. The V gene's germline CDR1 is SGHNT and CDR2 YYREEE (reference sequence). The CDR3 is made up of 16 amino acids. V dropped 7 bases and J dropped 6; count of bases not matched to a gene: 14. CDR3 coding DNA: TGTGCCAGCGGCATATACAGGGGGAGGAAACCCGGGGAGCTGTTTTTT. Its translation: CASGIYRGRKPGELFF.

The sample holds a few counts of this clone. CDR3 in DNA: TGTGCCAGCAGTTCCCATACCAGGGGGCGCGGTGGCTACACCTTC. Translating gives CASSSHTRGRGGYTF. The J gene is TRBJ1-2, the V gene TRBV6-5; TRBD1 matches 8 bases. Germline V gene sequence: CDR1 MNHEY, CDR2 SVGAGI. The CDR3 has 15 residues. The V gene end was trimmed by 4 bases and the J gene end by 7 bases; junction bases not matched to a gene: 11.

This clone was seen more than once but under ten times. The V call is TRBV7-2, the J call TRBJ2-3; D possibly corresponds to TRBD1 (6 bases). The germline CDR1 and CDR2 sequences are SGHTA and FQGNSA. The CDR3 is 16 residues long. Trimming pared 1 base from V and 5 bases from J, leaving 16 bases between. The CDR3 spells CASSLVVGAKRDTQYF. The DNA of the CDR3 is TGTGCCAGCAGCTTAGTAGTGGGGGCTAAAAGAGATACGCAGTATTTT.

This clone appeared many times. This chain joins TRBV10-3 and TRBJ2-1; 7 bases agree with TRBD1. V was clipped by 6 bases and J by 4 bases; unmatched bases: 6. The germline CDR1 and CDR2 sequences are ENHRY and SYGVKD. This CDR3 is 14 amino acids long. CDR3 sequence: CAIRDRTEYNEQFF. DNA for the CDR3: TGTGCCATCAGGGACAGGACAGAATACAATGAGCAGTTCTTC.

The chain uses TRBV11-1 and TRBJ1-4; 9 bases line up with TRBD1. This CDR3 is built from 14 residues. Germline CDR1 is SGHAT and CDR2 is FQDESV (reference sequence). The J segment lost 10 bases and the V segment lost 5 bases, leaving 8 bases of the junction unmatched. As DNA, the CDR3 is TGTGCCAGCAGCATTCCGGGACAGGGAGGAAAACTGTTTTTT. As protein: CASSIPGQGGKLFF. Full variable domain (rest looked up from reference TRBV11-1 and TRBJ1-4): EAEVAQSPRYKITEKSQAVAFWCDPISGHATLYWYRQILGQGPELLVQFQDESVVDDSQLPKDRFSAERLKGVDSTLKIQPAELGDSAMYLCASSIPGQGGKLFFGSGTQLSVL.

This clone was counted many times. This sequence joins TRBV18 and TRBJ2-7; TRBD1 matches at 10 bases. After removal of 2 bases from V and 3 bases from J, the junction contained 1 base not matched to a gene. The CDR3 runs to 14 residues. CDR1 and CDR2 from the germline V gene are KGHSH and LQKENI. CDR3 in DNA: TGTGCCAGCTCACCAGGGACAGGGGACTACGAGCAGTACGTC. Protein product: CASSPGTGDYEQYV.

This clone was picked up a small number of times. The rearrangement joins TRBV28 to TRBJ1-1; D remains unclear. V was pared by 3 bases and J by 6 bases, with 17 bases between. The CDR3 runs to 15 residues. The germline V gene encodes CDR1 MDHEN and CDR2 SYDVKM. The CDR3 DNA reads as TGTGCCAGCAGTTTGGGTGAGACCCTTTTGGCTGAAGCTTTCTTT. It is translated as CASSLGETLLAEAFF. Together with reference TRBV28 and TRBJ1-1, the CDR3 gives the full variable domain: DVKVTQSSRYLVKRTGEKVFLECVQDMDHENMFWYRQDPGLGLRLIYFSYDVKMKEKGDIPEGYSVSREKKERFSLILESASTNQTSMYLCASSLGETLLAEAFFGQGTRLTVV.

The chain's CDR3 is CATAGAGETQYF. As DNA, the CDR3 is TGTGCCACCGCGGGGGCCGGAGAGACCCAGTACTTC. The V and J genes are TRBV6-6 and TRBJ2-5; the D gene is possibly TRBD2 (7 bases). Deletions cut 10 bases from V and 4 bases from J, with 13 bases between. Per the germline V gene, CDR1 is MNHNY and CDR2 is SVGAGI (reference sequence). The CDR3 extends over 12 amino acids.

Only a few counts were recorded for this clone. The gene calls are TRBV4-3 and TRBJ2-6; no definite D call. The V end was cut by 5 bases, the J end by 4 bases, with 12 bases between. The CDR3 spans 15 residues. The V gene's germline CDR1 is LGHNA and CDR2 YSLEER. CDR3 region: CASSYRSLGANVLTF. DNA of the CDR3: TGCGCCAGCAGCTATCGGTCTTTAGGGGCCAACGTCCTGACTTTC.

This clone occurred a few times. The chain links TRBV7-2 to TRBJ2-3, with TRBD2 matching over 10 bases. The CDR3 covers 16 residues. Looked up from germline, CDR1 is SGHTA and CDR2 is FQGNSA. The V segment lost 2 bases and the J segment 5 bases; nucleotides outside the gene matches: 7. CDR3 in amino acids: CASSLSGGAPVDTQYF. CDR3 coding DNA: TGTGCCAGCAGCTTAAGCGGGGGGGCCCCCGTAGATACGCAGTATTTT.

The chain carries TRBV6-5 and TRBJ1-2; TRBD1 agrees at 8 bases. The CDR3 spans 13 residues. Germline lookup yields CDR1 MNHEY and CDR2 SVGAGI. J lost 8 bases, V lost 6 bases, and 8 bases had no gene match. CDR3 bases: TGTGCCAGCAGCGTACAGGGGGTCAGCGGCTACACCTTC. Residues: CASSVQGVSGYTF.

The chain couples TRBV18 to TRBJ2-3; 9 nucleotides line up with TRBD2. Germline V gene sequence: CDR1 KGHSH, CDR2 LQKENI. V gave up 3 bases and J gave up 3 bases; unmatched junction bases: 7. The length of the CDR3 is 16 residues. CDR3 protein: CASSPGLAVQTDTQYF. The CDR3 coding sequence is TGTGCCAGCTCACCGGGACTAGCCGTACAGACAGATACGCAGTATTTT.

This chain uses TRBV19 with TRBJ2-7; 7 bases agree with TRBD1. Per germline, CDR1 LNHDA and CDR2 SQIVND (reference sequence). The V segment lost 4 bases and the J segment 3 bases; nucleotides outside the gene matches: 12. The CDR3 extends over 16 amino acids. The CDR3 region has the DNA TGTGCCAGTAGTAGGGACGGAGGCCCAGGGGGCTACGAGCAGTACTTC. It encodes CASSRDGGPGGYEQYF.

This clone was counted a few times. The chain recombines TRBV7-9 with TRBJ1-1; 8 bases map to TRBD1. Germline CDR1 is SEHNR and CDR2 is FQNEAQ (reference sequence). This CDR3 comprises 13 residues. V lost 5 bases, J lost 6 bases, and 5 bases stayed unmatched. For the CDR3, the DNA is TGTGCCAGCAGCGCTCAGGGGGCCTCTGAAGCTTTCTTT. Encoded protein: CASSAQGASEAFF.

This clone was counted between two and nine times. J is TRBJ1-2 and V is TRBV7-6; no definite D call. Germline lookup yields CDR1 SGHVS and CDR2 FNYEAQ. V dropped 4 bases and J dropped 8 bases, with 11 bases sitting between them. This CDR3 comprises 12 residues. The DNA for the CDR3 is TGTGCCAGCAGCTCAAGGATGGGGGGCTACACCTTC. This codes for CASSSRMGGYTF.

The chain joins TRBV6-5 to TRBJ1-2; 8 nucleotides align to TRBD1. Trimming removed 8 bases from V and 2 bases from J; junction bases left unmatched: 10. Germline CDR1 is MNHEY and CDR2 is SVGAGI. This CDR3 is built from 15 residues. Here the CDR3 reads CASSKAGGSNYGYTF. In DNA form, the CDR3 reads TGTGCCAGCTCGAAAGCAGGGGGCTCGAACTATGGCTACACCTTC.

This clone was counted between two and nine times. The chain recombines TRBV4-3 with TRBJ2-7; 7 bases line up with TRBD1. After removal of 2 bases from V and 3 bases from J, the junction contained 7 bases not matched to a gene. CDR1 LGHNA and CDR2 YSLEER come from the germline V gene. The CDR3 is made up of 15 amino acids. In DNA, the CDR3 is TGCGCCAGCAGCCAATATTGGACAGGCAACTACGAGCAGTACTTC. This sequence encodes CASSQYWTGNYEQYF.